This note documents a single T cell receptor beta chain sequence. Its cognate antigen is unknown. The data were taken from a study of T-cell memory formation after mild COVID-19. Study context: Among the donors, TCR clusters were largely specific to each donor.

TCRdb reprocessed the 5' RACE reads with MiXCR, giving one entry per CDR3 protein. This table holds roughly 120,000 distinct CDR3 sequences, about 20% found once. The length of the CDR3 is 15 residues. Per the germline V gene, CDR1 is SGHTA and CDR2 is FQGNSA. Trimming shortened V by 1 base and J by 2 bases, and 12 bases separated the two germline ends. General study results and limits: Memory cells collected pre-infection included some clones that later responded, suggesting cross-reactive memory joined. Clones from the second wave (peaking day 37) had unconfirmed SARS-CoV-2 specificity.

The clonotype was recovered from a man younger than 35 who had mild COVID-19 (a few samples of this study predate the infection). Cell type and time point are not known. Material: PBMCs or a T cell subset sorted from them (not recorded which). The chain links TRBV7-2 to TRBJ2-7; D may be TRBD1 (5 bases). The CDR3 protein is CASSLEVTGPYEQYF. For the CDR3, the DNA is TGTGCCAGCAGCTTAGAGGTTACAGGCCCCTACGAGCAGTACTTC.